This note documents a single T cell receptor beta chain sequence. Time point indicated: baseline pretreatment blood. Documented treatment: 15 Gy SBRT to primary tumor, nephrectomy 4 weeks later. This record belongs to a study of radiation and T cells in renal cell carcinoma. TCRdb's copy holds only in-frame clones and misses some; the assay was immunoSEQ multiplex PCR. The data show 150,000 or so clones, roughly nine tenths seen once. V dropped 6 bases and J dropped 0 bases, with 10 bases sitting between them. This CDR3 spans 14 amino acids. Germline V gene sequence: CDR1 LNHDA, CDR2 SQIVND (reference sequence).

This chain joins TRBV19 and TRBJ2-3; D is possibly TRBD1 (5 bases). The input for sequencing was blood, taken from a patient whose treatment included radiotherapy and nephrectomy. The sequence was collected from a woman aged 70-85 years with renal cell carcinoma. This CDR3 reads CASSMTVSTDTQYF. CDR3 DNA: TGTGCCAGTAGCATGACAGTTAGCACAGATACGCAGTATTTT.